This T cell receptor (beta chain) was found in a study of T cells after yellow fever vaccination. Study outcomes and limitations: The booster saw the reappearance of most primary-vaccination clones (approximately 97% CD4, roughly 87% CD8). A minor fraction of clonotypes spanned both CD4 and CD8 compartments.

Per the germline V gene, CDR1 is SGHTA and CDR2 is FQGNSA. Trimming left V 5 bases short and J 8 bases short, with 10 bases between. There are 13 residues in the CDR3. There are a few counts of this clonotype. The antigen is not known. The 5'RACE template-switching step produced TCR cDNA and added a universal primer site and UMIs. TCRdb reprocessed the 5' RACE reads with MiXCR, giving one entry per CDR3 protein. The data contain 200,000 to 300,000 distinct CDR3 sequences, about 7% of them singletons. This material consisted of CD4+ T cells sorted from PBMCs, taken 15 days after the yellow fever booster vaccination. The chain is built from TRBV7-2 and TRBJ1-6; D gene unclear. The receptor was isolated from a man aged 30 to 39 who received the YFV17D yellow fever vaccine. The CDR3 DNA sequence: TGTGCCAGCAGCCCCCTCCCCGATTCACCCCTCCACTTT. This encodes CASSPLPDSPLHF. Using reference TRBV7-2 and TRBJ1-6 for the parts outside the CDR3, the full variable domain is GAGVSQSPSNKVTEKGKDVELRCDPISGHTALYWYRQSLGQGLEFLIYFQGNSAPDKSGLPSDRFSAERTGGSVSTLTIQRTQQEDSAVYLCASSPLPDSPLHFGNGTRLTVT.